This T cell receptor (beta chain) came from a study of memory CD4+ T cells and cytomegalovirus serostatus. Study overall: Donors were healthy Belgian adults, about ten CMV seropositive and about two dozen seronegative.

Study-wide results and caveats: Median bootstrapped AUC for CMV status was about 0.95 originally, approximately 0.91 US-trained.

Method: immunoSEQ multiplex PCR; TCRdb's copy keeps in-frame clones and lacks some. This table has 38,000 or so clones, roughly three quarters appearing once. Notes on this clone: Its antigen is currently unknown.

The sort gate was single viable CD3+CD4+CD8-CD45RO+ cells for memory CD4+ T cells. CMV serostatus came from serum IgG against pp150, pp28, p38, p52. Sequences were obtained from memory CD4+ T cells from blood. The receptor's source is an adult in good health and CMV-seronegative.

This CDR3 reads CASSLVGRILRTDTQYF. The CDR3 DNA reads TGTGCCAGCAGCTTGGTAGGACGGATTCTCCGCACAGATACGCAGTATTTT. The chain carries TRBV5-5 and TRBJ2-3, with D hard to call. Germline V gives CDR1 SGHKS, CDR2 YYEKEE (reference sequence). The germline V and J ends were trimmed by 0 bases and 1 base, with 15 bases remaining between them. The CDR3 consists of 17 residues.